This T cell receptor beta chain was identified in a study of technical replicates of blood from a few donors. Produced via immunoSEQ multiplex PCR; TCRdb's table is partial and in-frame only. The table includes roughly 60,000 clones, approximately 87% detected once. V lost 0 bases, J lost 3 bases, and 13 bases lay in between. The CDR3 totals 15 residues. CDR1 SGDLS and CDR2 YYNGEE come from the germline V gene. This clonotype was sampled from a human donor in good health. Some clones in this sample may be carry-over from other donors' samples. What was sequenced was PBMCs. The chain carries TRBV9 and TRBJ2-7; D is possibly TRBD2 (5 bases). The CDR3 coding sequence is TGTGCCAGCAGCGTAGGGTCGGGATCAGGCTACGAGCAGTACTTC. Protein sequence: CASSVGSGSGYEQYF.